The 10 T cell receptor beta chains below come from one sample, sequenced in a study of blood T cells in healthy people across ages. The authors ran a second PCR of roughly 6 to 11 cycles using a sample-barcoded 5' primer and a J-beta primer mix. Using its own MiXCR run on the 5' RACE reads, TCRdb lists one record per CDR3 protein. The sample records about 1,500,000 distinct CDR3 sequences, 42% being singletons. The sequenced material came from blood. Receptors were obtained from a woman younger than 35 in good health.

V gene TRBV20-1 combines with J gene TRBJ2-7; unclear D gene. This CDR3 comprises 15 residues. Looked up from germline, CDR1 is DFQATT and CDR2 is SNEGSKA (reference sequence). The V and J ends lost 3 bases and 3 bases respectively, with 18 bases between them. The CDR3 DNA is TGCAGTGCTAGTCGTGTGGAGCTGGAAGACTACGAGCAGTACTTC. Translated: CSASRVELEDYEQYF.

The genes are TRBV12-3 or TRBV12-4 and TRBJ2-7; D call uncertain. The CDR3 spans 14 residues. Trimming shortened V by 3 bases and J by 4 bases, and 13 bases separated the two germline ends. CDR3 nucleotides: TGTGCCAGCAGTTTTCGGGCTAGTCGGTACGAGCAGTACTTC. Amino acid sequence: CASSFRASRYEQYF.

J is TRBJ2-7 and V is TRBV5-1; 7 bases align to TRBD2. This CDR3 has 16 residues. Germline loops: CDR1 SGHRS, CDR2 YFSETQ. V dropped 4 bases and J dropped 6; count of bases not matched to a gene: 16. CDR3 nucleotides: TGCGCCAGCAGCGCTCCCCTCGGACTAGGGCCGGGCGAGCAGTACTTC. It translates to CASSAPLGLGPGEQYF.

The chain has TRBV3-1 and TRBJ2-1; D unresolved. Germline lookup yields CDR1 LGHDT and CDR2 YNNKEL (reference sequence). Deletions cut 0 bases from V and 10 bases from J, with 22 bases between. The CDR3 is 17 residues long. The CDR3 here is CASSQDLGTSRAYEQFF. Here the CDR3 DNA reads TGTGCCAGCAGCCAAGATTTAGGCACCAGTCGGGCCTACGAGCAGTTCTTC.

The rearrangement joins TRBV20-1 to TRBJ2-5; D not resolved. The V end was cut by 1 base, the J end by 0 bases, with 9 bases between. Germline values: CDR1 DFQATT, CDR2 SNEGSKA (reference sequence). The CDR3 runs to 14 residues. The CDR3 DNA follows: TGCAGTGCTAGAGGTTTACAGTACCAAGAGACCCAGTACTTC. This translates into CSARGLQYQETQYF.

The rearrangement joins TRBV20-1 to TRBJ2-1; D not certain. Germline CDR1 DFQATT, CDR2 SNEGSKA (reference sequence). The length of the CDR3 is 18 residues. Trimming cost V 0 bases and J 0 bases, with 18 bases left between them. Here the CDR3 DNA reads TGCAGTGCTAGAGACCCCGGGTCAGGTGGGAACTCCTACAATGAGCAGTTCTTC. Translation gives CSARDPGSGGNSYNEQFF.

This sequence joins TRBV3-1 and TRBJ2-1; D is possibly TRBD1 or TRBD2 (6 bases each). The germline CDR1 and CDR2 sequences are LGHDT and YNNKEL (reference sequence). V lost 3 bases and J lost 2, with 17 bases in between. This CDR3 has 17 residues. Here the CDR3 reads CASSQGHSAGTYNEQFF. The CDR3 DNA is TGTGCCAGCAGCCAGGGACACTCCGCGGGGACCTACAATGAGCAGTTCTTC.

This clonotype was counted only a few times. The CDR3 region is CASQPYSNTEAFF. The CDR3 DNA sequence: TGTGCCAGCCAACCTTATTCCAACACTGAAGCTTTCTTT. The genes are TRBV27 and TRBJ1-1; no reliable D call. Trimming pared 8 bases from V and 2 bases from J, leaving 12 bases between. Germline-derived CDR1 and CDR2 are MNHEY and SMNVEV (reference sequence). The CDR3 contains 13 residues.

A few counts support this clonotype. The genes are TRBV7-9 and TRBJ2-3; TRBD2 might be the D (5 bases). From germline, CDR1 is SEHNR and CDR2 FQNEAQ (reference sequence). The CDR3 has 15 amino acids. V shed 8 bases and J shed 2 bases, with 17 bases lying between them. Written as DNA, the CDR3 is TGTGCCAGCTCCCCCCTAGCAGCACTCACAGATACGCAGTATTTT. Translation: CASSPLAALTDTQYF. Full variable domain (outside the CDR3, taken from reference TRBV7-9 and TRBJ2-3): DTGVSQNPRHKITKRGQNVTFRCDPISEHNRLYWYRQTLGQGPEFLTYFQNEAQLEKSRLLSDRFSAERPKGSFSTLEIQRTEQGDSAMYLCASSPLAALTDTQYFGPGTRLTVL.

The chain is built from TRBV9 and TRBJ2-3; 12 positions agree with TRBD2. The CDR3 sequence is 16 residues long. V dropped 4 bases and J dropped 1; count of bases not matched to a gene: 4. The germline V gene has CDR1 SGDLS and CDR2 YYNGEE. For the CDR3, the DNA is TGTGCCAGCAGCTCTAGCGGGGGGGCCGGCACAGATACGCAGTATTTT. The encoded protein is CASSSSGGAGTDTQYF. Filled out from reference TRBV9 and TRBJ2-3, the complete variable domain reads DSGVTQTPKHLITATGQRVTLRCSPRSGDLSVYWYQQSLDQGLQFLIQYYNGEERAKGNILERFSAQQFPDLHSELNLSSLELGDSALYFCASSSSGGAGTDTQYFGPGTRLTVL.